This T cell receptor beta chain was sequenced during a study of CD8 T cells in ankylosing spondylitis. Overall study results and limits: Reportedly, significant enrichment of disease-linked clones occurred in matched ankylosing spondylitis synovial fluid. Eight highly homologous variants formed a TCR beta motif that appeared characteristic of ankylosing spondylitis blood.

A remark on this clonotype: The target antigen is unknown.

Using its own MiXCR run on the 5' RACE reads, TCRdb lists one record per CDR3 protein. This sample has about 30,000 distinct CDR3 sequences, with about 31% found just once. The CDR3 loop spans 14 amino acids. Germline CDR1 is PRHDT and CDR2 is FYEKMQ (reference sequence). J gave up 9 bases and V 4 bases, and 7 bases lay outside the gene matches. The sequenced material came from synovial fluid, either unsorted or a sorted T cell fraction (not recorded which). The sequence was obtained from a male donor with ankylosing spondylitis. This chain links TRBV13 with TRBJ2-1; TRBD1 aligns across 9 bases. The CDR3 protein is CASSWEGQGGEQFF. The DNA for the CDR3 is TGTGCCAGCAGCTGGGAGGGACAGGGTGGTGAGCAGTTCTTC.